The subject of this entry is one TCR beta chain. The antigen this receptor binds is unknown. Base qualities are missing; no much larger clone stands one base away. This sample also contains other DNA sequences that code for the same CDR3. CD8 naive samples consisted of CD45RO-negative cells that were positively selected for CCR7, yielding a CD45RA+CCR7+ population without TemRA cells. Healthy HIV-negative adults with no recently reported acute infections or vaccinations were included as donors. Every donor was a Caucasian adult living in Nashville, Tennessee, USA. Blood was collected by leukapheresis, and PBMCs were isolated by Ficoll-Histopaque density gradient centrifugation and then cryopreserved in liquid nitrogen vapor phase. Analytical flow cytometry was used to check the purity and quantity of every magnetically sorted T cell population. Genomic DNA was isolated from every sorted fraction and measured by UV absorbance on a Nanodrop 2000c.

This sample is part of a study of shared clonotypes between healthy human individuals (TCRdb year 2020). With respect to the entire study: A couple of women and a few men aged 18 to 49 years were included in the cohort. To estimate repertoire size and how much clonotype sharing occurs between individuals, the study deeply sequenced the blood TCR repertoires of about five healthy adults. To increase sequencing depth and limit assay-specific biases, different laboratories used diverse techniques to prepare libraries and sequence TCR repertoires. Leukapheresis yielded between about 0.8 and 9.5 billion PBMCs per donor. For each donor, CD4 naive and CD4 memory were each given three plates, CD8 naive was given two plates, and CD8 memory was given one plate. Here is what the overall study found, with its caveats: Because the study included only a small number of donors, the genetic and exposure-history diversity represented was limited. Larger estimated clonotype richness was generally found for naive subsets than for memory subsets. Sampling was restricted to blood, and TCR repertoires in tissues likely differ from the TCR repertoires found in blood. Incomplete sequencing was indicated by rarefaction of sorted-subset datasets, despite the large sequencing depth. Across a handful of donors, approximately 4.9% of naive CD4, 3% to 4% of naive CD8, approximately 2.5% of memory CD4, and 0.4% to 0.45% of memory CD8 clonotypes were shared. Pairwise subsampling indicated that sequencing depth was expected to affect the degree of clonotype sharing among donors. Clonotypes shared by all four sorted-subset donors showed higher generation probabilities than non-shared clonotypes.

Spanning cysteine to phenylalanine, the CDR3 consists of 14 amino acids. The read is trimmed to its CDR3 DNA, 42 bases read in frame from base 1. Taken from the germline V gene, the CDR1 and CDR2 loops are SGDLS and YYNGEE. Ends trimmed: V by 4 bases, J by 4 bases; bases unmatched to a gene: 7. TCR CDR3 regions were amplified from genomic DNA by multiplex PCR using the deep immunoSEQ assay. Genomic DNA extracted from each cell subset was distributed evenly over all wells of several immunoSEQ 96-well plates, and each plate served as one replicate. Each replicate PCR for sorted subsets received about 220 ng genomic DNA, equal to 30,000 or so T cell genomes. Purified libraries were quantified with a Qubit 3.0 fluorometer, sized on a Bioanalyzer 2100, and re-quantified with the KAPA Library Quantification kit. A separate single-read 150-cycle Illumina NextSeq 550 flow cell was used to sequence each immunoSEQ 96-well plate. The authors' pipeline ran thus. Because the immunoSEQ output included only junctional sequences and no quality scores, the filtering could not be the same as the filtering used for full-length reads. To assign V/J genes and CDR3, sequences were annotated against IMGT germline references using PyIR, a Python wrapper for IgBLAST v1.9. Reads were removed for weak V/J assignments (E-value above 1e-6), missing CDR3, stop codons, out-of-frame junctions, or ambiguous translated residues. V3J clonotypes were defined as sequences sharing the same inferred V gene, J gene, and CDR3 amino acid sequence. Percentage overlap between repertoires was calculated by dividing the number of shared unique clonotypes by the size of the smaller repertoire. Three approaches were used to assess repertoire richness: RTK rarefaction, the Chao1 estimator, and Recon v2.1 estimates of unobserved clonotypes. For all TCRbeta clonotypes obtained by the gDNA method from several donors, generation probabilities were computed with OLGA. TCRdb obtained this table from immuneACCESS and retained in-frame rearrangements with V and J assigned. These tables miss some clones; where compared with another copy, unresolved V genes account for less than half of the shortfall, and the remainder is unexplained. V, J and clone size reflect that table, while D and trimming were determined from the DNA. The sample table shows about 2.1 million clones, and around 95% are seen once. Approximately 1.7% of the sample belongs to the ten largest clones.

Sequenced material: naive CD8+ T cells from PBMCs. The meaning of the sample's cell subset or site label: CD45RA+CCR7+. The sequence was collected from a man younger than 35 in good health. Some clones in this sample may be carry-over from other donors' samples. The chain couples TRBV9 to TRBJ2-7; 8 bases in the junction line up with TRBD2. The bases are TGTGCCAGCAGCTCCGGGACGGGAGGGTACGAGCAGTACTTC. Its translation is CASSSGTGGYEQYF. Here the CDR3 is joined to the reference TRBV9 and TRBJ2-7 genes, and the full variable domain is: DSGVTQTPKHLITATGQRVTLRCSPRSGDLSVYWYQQSLDQGLQFLIQYYNGEERAKGNILERFSAQQFPDLHSELNLSSLELGDSALYFCASSSGTGGYEQYFGPGTRLTVT.